The clone carrying this T cell receptor beta chain was recorded at least ten times. Antigen specificity is unknown. These data belong to a study of shared clonotypes between healthy human individuals. General study findings and limits: Naive subsets generally exceeded memory subsets in estimated richness. Several donors had approximately 4.6% of their naive CD4 clonotypes in common. Tissue TCR repertoires likely differ from these blood-only repertoires.

Clones were read by immunoSEQ multiplex PCR, and TCRdb kept only the in-frame ones, dropping some. This table has about 1.1 million clones, around 78% appearing once. Material for sequencing was memory CD4+ T cells from PBMCs. Subset noted: CD45RA-negative fraction. The sequence was obtained from a man between 18 and 35 years old in good health. Some clones in this sample may be carry-over from other donors' samples.

The CDR3 DNA sequence: TGTGCCAGCCGGGACTACCCCACCGGGGAGCTGTTTTTT. It translates to CASRDYPTGELFF. This chain joins TRBV25-1 and TRBJ2-2; TRBD2 matches 7 bases. J lost 4 bases, V lost 8 bases, and 4 bases had no gene match. This CDR3 has 13 amino acids. Germline loops: CDR1 MGHDK, CDR2 SYGVNS.